This paragraph reports one T cell receptor beta chain. There is no known antigen for this receptor. No base quality values were provided; no much bigger clone lies one nucleotide off. This sample was taken from a study of blood T cell repertoires in COVID-19 (TCRdb year 2020). The study in broad terms: The collaborator samples originated in the United States, Italy and Spain and spanned the acute and convalescent phases of COVID-19. The prospective study material was composed of cDNA or gDNA derived from T cells, B-cell-depleted T cells, or PBMCs. Where available, HLA class I and class II types were obtained from metadata supplied by the sample provider rather than from assay-based typing. A de-identified subject ID, COVID-19 status, age in years and sex were almost always included in the sample metadata. A freely available public database, intended as a resource for researchers studying the immune response to SARS-CoV-2, is where the repertoires were released. Subjects who had been exposed to COVID-19, were actively infected with it, or had recovered from it provided the deeply sampled blood TCRbeta repertoires that made up the dataset. Samples came from the ongoing ImmuneRACE study (first 160 participants) plus 1,254 subjects from 6 global collaborators.

The collaborating institutions used their own protocols to collect whole blood in K2EDTA tubes. For TCRbeta analysis, collaborators shipped samples in one of three forms: frozen whole blood, isolated PBMCs, or DNA extracted from either of those sample types. Results the study describes overall, beyond this receptor: The amount of clinical and demographic metadata varied by source and participant and was provided uncurated.

TCRbeta CDR3 regions were amplified from genomic DNA using the immunoSEQ Assay, a bias-controlled multiplex PCR. In the paper's pipeline: The number of nucleated cells in each sample was estimated from the amplification of reference gene primers within the assay. Sequence reads were collapsed and filtered to measure the absolute abundance of every unique TCRbeta CDR3 rearrangement. Productive Simpson clonality was computed per sample as the square root of Simpson's diversity index over productive rearrangements. The table comes from immuneACCESS by way of TCRdb, which keeps in-frame sequences with V and J called. Part of the clones is missing from these tables; in studies checked, under half for an unresolved V gene and the rest for unknown reasons. That table supplies the V and J calls and clone size; D and trimming were determined from the DNA. The sample table contains 180,000 or so clones; only one count was recorded for roughly 86% of them. The ten largest clones take up 0.99% of the sample.

The TCR comes from a man younger than 35 with acute or convalescent COVID-19. The sample consisted of peripheral blood.

This receptor has the CDR3 CASSPTGASGGVHNEQFF. The nucleotide sequence is TGTGCCAGCAGTCCAACTGGGGCTAGCGGGGGGGTCCACAATGAGCAGTTCTTC. The chain was built from TRBV6-6 and TRBJ2-1, and 12 junctional nucleotides match TRBD2. Trimming leaves V shorter by 5 bases and J shorter by 5 bases, with the junction holding 13 bases beyond the gene matches. CDR1 and CDR2 are read off the germline V gene (reference sequence) as MNHNY and SVGAGI. The CDR3, cysteine through phenylalanine, is 18 amino acids long. Just the 54-base CDR3 DNA is kept, in frame starting at base 1.